These T cell receptor beta chains were read from a single sample in a study of shared clonotypes between healthy human individuals. Sequencing used immunoSEQ multiplex PCR; TCRdb keeps in-frame clones, though not all of them. This table has roughly 2.1 million clones, about 92% appearing once. The sequenced sample consisted of naive CD8+ T cells from PBMCs. The receptor set was obtained from a man aged 18 to 29 in good health. Some clones in this sample may be carry-over from other donors' samples. Both conserved end residues are part of each CDR3. A D gene is named only where the DNA matches it firmly. Expanded clones get a size class; other rows say once, few or many, or leave the size out.

D gene: .
clone size: .
J gene: TRBJ2-6
V gene: TRBV27
CDR3 protein: CASSLILGTGANVLTF
CDR3 DNA: TGTGCCAGCAGTTTAATTCTGGGGACTGGGGCCAACGTCCTGACTTTC

D gene: .
clone size: .
J gene: TRBJ2-7
V gene: TRBV4-2
CDR3 protein: CASSGSSYEQYF
CDR3 DNA: TGTGCCAGCAGCGGCAGCTCCTACGAGCAGTACTTC

D gene: .
clone size: .
J gene: TRBJ2-7
V gene: TRBV19
CDR3 protein: CASSIIAGSGYEQYF
CDR3 DNA: TGTGCCAGTAGTATTATCGCAGGGTCGGGCTACGAGCAGTACTTC

D gene: TRBD2
clone size: .
J gene: TRBJ2-7
V gene: TRBV4-1
CDR3 protein: CASSQDRRGGSYEQYF
CDR3 DNA: TGCGCCAGCAGCCAAGATCGGCGGGGGGGCTCCTACGAGCAGTACTTC

D gene: .
clone size: .
J gene: TRBJ2-1
V gene: TRBV28
CDR3 protein: CASSTRGLPHEQFF
CDR3 DNA: TGTGCCAGCAGCACCAGAGGACTACCTCATGAGCAGTTCTTC

D gene: TRBD1
clone size: .
J gene: TRBJ2-7
V gene: TRBV2
CDR3 protein: CASRRPGQGDSYEQYF
CDR3 DNA: TGTGCCAGCAGAAGACCCGGACAGGGGGACTCCTACGAGCAGTACTTC

D gene: .
clone size: .
J gene: TRBJ1-2
V gene: TRBV11-2
CDR3 protein: CASSLGLRDGANYGYTF
CDR3 DNA: TGTGCCAGCAGCTTAGGTCTGCGGGACGGAGCTAACTATGGCTACACCTTC

D gene: .
clone size: .
J gene: TRBJ2-1
V gene: TRBV10-2
CDR3 protein: CASSVRSSYNEQFF
CDR3 DNA: TGCGCCAGCAGTGTCAGGAGCTCCTACAATGAGCAGTTCTTC

D gene: .
clone size: .
J gene: TRBJ1-1
V gene: TRBV10-2
CDR3 protein: CASTQNTEAFF
CDR3 DNA: TGCGCCAGCACCCAGAACACTGAAGCTTTCTTT

D gene: TRBD2
clone size: .
J gene: TRBJ2-1
V gene: TRBV28
CDR3 protein: CASNPTSGTNNEQFF
CDR3 DNA: TGTGCCAGCAACCCGACTAGCGGGACAAACAATGAGCAGTTCTTC

D gene: .
clone size: .
J gene: TRBJ1-5
V gene: TRBV27
CDR3 protein: CASSLSRGVNQPQHF
CDR3 DNA: TGTGCCAGCAGTTTATCGAGGGGGGTCAATCAGCCCCAGCATTTT

D gene: .
clone size: .
J gene: TRBJ2-1
V gene: TRBV5-6
CDR3 protein: CASTPETGYNEQFF
CDR3 DNA: TGTGCCAGCACCCCAGAAACAGGGTACAATGAGCAGTTCTTC

D gene: TRBD2
clone size: .
J gene: TRBJ2-1
V gene: TRBV6-6
CDR3 protein: CASSPRTSLYNEQFF
CDR3 DNA: TGTGCCAGCAGCCCCCGGACTAGCCTTTACAATGAGCAGTTCTTC

D gene: TRBD2
clone size: .
J gene: TRBJ2-7
V gene: TRBV27
CDR3 protein: CASSLSPGLAEYEQYF
CDR3 DNA: TGTGCCAGCAGTTTATCGCCGGGACTAGCGGAATACGAGCAGTACTTC

D gene: .
clone size: .
J gene: TRBJ2-7
V gene: TRBV28
CDR3 protein: CASRYGPGSHYEQYF
CDR3 DNA: TGTGCCAGCAGATACGGACCCGGATCGCACTACGAGCAGTACTTC

D gene: .
clone size: few
J gene: TRBJ1-1
V gene: TRBV5-6
CDR3 protein: CASSPQGTEAFF
CDR3 DNA: TGTGCCAGCAGCCCGCAGGGGACTGAAGCTTTCTTT

D gene: TRBD2
clone size: .
J gene: TRBJ2-1
V gene: TRBV27
CDR3 protein: CASSLLPSGRRQGYNEQFF
CDR3 DNA: TGTGCCAGCAGTTTACTGCCTAGCGGGAGAAGGCAGGGGTACAATGAGCAGTTCTTC

D gene: .
clone size: .
J gene: TRBJ2-7
V gene: TRBV11-2
CDR3 protein: CASSLELSLSYEQYF
CDR3 DNA: TGTGCCAGCAGCTTAGAGCTTAGTCTGTCCTACGAGCAGTACTTC

D gene: TRBD1
clone size: .
J gene: TRBJ1-1
V gene: TRBV25-1
CDR3 protein: CASSEVGQGEAFF
CDR3 DNA: TGTGCCAGCAGTGAAGTAGGACAGGGCGAAGCTTTCTTT

D gene: .
clone size: .
J gene: TRBJ2-2
V gene: TRBV7-6
CDR3 protein: CASRPIGGGELFF
CDR3 DNA: TGTGCCAGCAGACCAATAGGGGGCGGGGAGCTGTTTTTT

D gene: .
clone size: .
J gene: TRBJ2-2
V gene: TRBV28
CDR3 protein: CASSRYTGELFF
CDR3 DNA: TGTGCCAGCAGCCGTTACACCGGGGAGCTGTTTTTT

D gene: .
clone size: .
J gene: TRBJ2-1
V gene: TRBV7-9
CDR3 protein: CASSLADYYQFF
CDR3 DNA: TGTGCCAGCAGCTTAGCGGACTATTACCAGTTCTTC

D gene: TRBD2
clone size: .
J gene: TRBJ2-1
V gene: TRBV19
CDR3 protein: CASSMGASGNDEQFF
CDR3 DNA: TGTGCCAGTAGTATGGGGGCTAGCGGGAATGATGAGCAGTTCTTC

D gene: .
clone size: .
J gene: TRBJ1-1
V gene: TRBV9
CDR3 protein: CASSADRSLFF
CDR3 DNA: TGTGCCAGCAGCGCGGACCGCTCCCTTTTCTTT

D gene: .
clone size: .
J gene: TRBJ2-7
V gene: TRBV7-6
CDR3 protein: CASTPRSTYEQYF
CDR3 DNA: TGTGCCAGCACCCCCCGGTCAACCTACGAGCAGTACTTC

D gene: .
clone size: .
J gene: TRBJ2-3
V gene: TRBV7-2
CDR3 protein: CASSFRGDATDTQYF
CDR3 DNA: TGTGCCAGCAGCTTTCGCGGGGACGCCACAGATACGCAGTATTTT

D gene: .
clone size: .
J gene: TRBJ2-7
V gene: TRBV27
CDR3 protein: CASSPRGTFYEQYF
CDR3 DNA: TGTGCCAGCAGCCCGAGGGGGACTTTCTACGAGCAGTACTTC

D gene: .
clone size: .
J gene: TRBJ1-5
V gene: TRBV28
CDR3 protein: CASSSGEEIQPQHF
CDR3 DNA: TGTGCCAGCAGTTCAGGGGAAGAAATTCAGCCCCAGCATTTT

D gene: .
clone size: .
J gene: TRBJ1-1
V gene: TRBV6-1
CDR3 protein: CASSELVGLGEAFF
CDR3 DNA: TGTGCCAGCAGTGAATTGGTGGGACTGGGTGAAGCTTTCTTT

D gene: .
clone size: .
J gene: TRBJ1-2
V gene: TRBV7-9
CDR3 protein: CASSYGPNKDRF
CDR3 DNA: TGTGCCAGCAGCTACGGACCAAACAAAGATCGCTTC

D gene: TRBD2
clone size: .
J gene: TRBJ2-7
V gene: TRBV28
CDR3 protein: CASSRLAGKGVQYF
CDR3 DNA: TGTGCCAGCAGTCGACTAGCGGGAAAGGGTGTGCAGTACTTC

D gene: .
clone size: .
J gene: TRBJ2-7
V gene: TRBV9
CDR3 protein: CASTPWADGHEQYF
CDR3 DNA: TGTGCCAGCACCCCCTGGGCAGACGGGCACGAGCAGTACTTC

D gene: TRBD1
clone size: .
J gene: TRBJ1-1
V gene: TRBV25-1
CDR3 protein: CASIPRDSYTEAFF
CDR3 DNA: TGTGCCAGCATCCCACGGGACAGCTACACTGAAGCTTTCTTT

D gene: TRBD2
clone size: once
J gene: TRBJ2-1
V gene: TRBV27
CDR3 protein: CASSPSGRIPGNEQFF
CDR3 DNA: TGTGCCAGCAGTCCCAGCGGGAGAATTCCGGGCAATGAGCAGTTCTTC

D gene: .
clone size: once
J gene: TRBJ2-5
V gene: TRBV7-9
CDR3 protein: CASSLTSRETQYF
CDR3 DNA: TGTGCCAGCAGCTTAACGAGCCGGGAGACCCAGTACTTC

D gene: .
clone size: .
J gene: TRBJ1-1
V gene: TRBV21-1
CDR3 protein: CASSKKWGRDTEAFF
CDR3 DNA: TGTGCCAGCAGCAAAAAGTGGGGAAGGGACACTGAAGCTTTCTTT

D gene: .
clone size: .
J gene: TRBJ2-2
V gene: TRBV27
CDR3 protein: CASSLTSGNTGELFF
CDR3 DNA: TGTGCCAGCAGTTTAACCAGCGGAAACACCGGGGAGCTGTTTTTT

D gene: .
clone size: .
J gene: TRBJ1-1
V gene: TRBV9
CDR3 protein: CASSSLPSLGGGTEAFF
CDR3 DNA: TGTGCCAGCAGCTCCCTTCCCTCCCTCGGGGGAGGAACTGAAGCTTTCTTT

D gene: .
clone size: .
J gene: TRBJ2-1
V gene: TRBV28
CDR3 protein: CASSFLVGVSYNEQFF
CDR3 DNA: TGTGCCAGCAGTTTCCTAGTGGGGGTGTCCTACAATGAGCAGTTCTTC

D gene: .
clone size: .
J gene: TRBJ2-3
V gene: TRBV29-1
CDR3 protein: CSVEDRKDTQYF
CDR3 DNA: TGCAGCGTTGAAGATAGGAAAGATACGCAGTATTTT